The 20 T cell receptor beta chains presented below share a single source sample, sequenced in a study of blood T cells in healthy people across ages. Primers used in a second PCR of roughly 6 to 11 cycles were a sample-barcoded 5' primer and a J-beta primer mix. TCRdb re-called the 5' RACE reads through MiXCR, storing one row per CDR3 protein. This sample has roughly 900,000 distinct CDR3 sequences; more than 25% occur once, and the top ten carry 15% to 20%. Sequencing was done on a sample of blood. These receptor sequences come from a woman older than 75 in good health.

Many counts were recorded for this clonotype. This clone may be a read error of a much larger clone one base away. J is TRBJ2-4 and V is TRBV7-9, with TRBD2 matching over 8 bases. In germline, CDR1 is SEHNR, CDR2 FQNEAQ (reference sequence). There are 15 residues in the CDR3. Trimming took 6 bases from V and 4 from J; bases not matched to a gene: 8. The CDR3 reads CASSPGSGEKNIQYF. CDR3 coding DNA: TGTGCCAGCAGTCCGGGTAGCGGGGAAAAAAACATTCAGTACTTC.

The chain carries TRBV20-1 and TRBJ2-4, with D hard to call. V lost 6 bases and J lost 0, with 15 bases in between. This CDR3 comprises 15 residues. Germline V gene sequence: CDR1 DFQATT, CDR2 SNEGSKA (reference sequence). The CDR3 DNA sequence: TGCAGTGCCACCACCGGAGAGCTAGCCAAAAACATTCAGTACTTC. Protein product: CSATTGELAKNIQYF.

A word on this clonotype: This sequence may be a read error, since a much larger clone differs from it by one base. The chain links TRBV12-3 or TRBV12-4 to TRBJ1-2; a weak D match, TRBD1 (5 bases). Trimming took off 4 bases at V and 8 bases at J, with 17 bases between the two ends. This CDR3 spans 14 amino acids. Here the CDR3 DNA reads TGTGCCAGCAGTTCCTCCGGGGCCCGAGGGGGCTACACCTTC. It yields the protein CASSSSGARGGYTF.

This clonotype was recorded once. This chain uses TRBV5-1 with TRBJ2-7; tentatively, D is TRBD1 (6 bases). The assigned J gene may be wrong: the sequence end matches TRBJ2-4 better. CDR1 is SGHRS and CDR2 is YFSETQ in the germline V gene. The CDR3 consists of 13 residues. DNA of the CDR3: TGCGCCAGCAGCTTGGAACAGGGTGGCATTCAGTACTTC. It is translated as CASSLEQGGIQYF.

In its sample, this clonotype was seen many times. V and J are TRBV15 and TRBJ2-3; TRBD2 might be the D (7 bases). Germline values: CDR1 LNHNV, CDR2 YYDKDF (reference sequence). The CDR3 loop spans 15 amino acids. V lost 1 base to trimming and J lost 6 bases, with 14 bases between them. CDR3 nucleotide sequence: TGTGCCACCAGCAGAGGAGGGAGGGGGGGGGATACGCAGTATTTT. It specifies CATSRGGRGGDTQYF.

The chain has TRBV7-2 and TRBJ2-3; TRBD2 might be the D (5 bases). Between the trimmed V and J ends, which lost 4 bases and 5 bases, there was a span of 16 bases. This CDR3 region has 15 residues. Germline V gene sequence: CDR1 SGHTA, CDR2 FQGNSA. The CDR3 nucleotides read TGTGCCAGCAGCTCCCGACATAGCGAAAGAGATACGCAGTATTTT. It translates to CASSSRHSERDTQYF.

This clonotype has ten or more counts. This chain connects TRBV6-5 to TRBJ2-6, with D possibly being TRBD1 (6 bases). This CDR3 has 15 residues. Germline V gene lookup returns CDR1 MNHEY and CDR2 SVGAGI. The germline V and J ends were trimmed by 5 bases and 0 bases, with 8 bases remaining between them. The CDR3 DNA sequence: TGTGCCAGCAGTAACAGGGACTCTGGGGCCAACGTCCTGACTTTC. This sequence encodes CASSNRDSGANVLTF.

V usage is TRBV28 and J usage is TRBJ2-1; D is perhaps TRBD2 (6 bases). Trimming cost V 2 bases and J 10 bases, with 12 bases left between them. This CDR3 spans 13 amino acids. Germline-derived CDR1 and CDR2 are MDHEN and SYDVKM. The CDR3 sequence: CASSLGGTYEQFF. CDR3 DNA sequence: TGTGCCAGCAGTTTAGGGGGGACCTACGAGCAGTTCTTC. The full variable domain, rest sourced from reference TRBV28 and TRBJ2-1, is DVKVTQSSRYLVKRTGEKVFLECVQDMDHENMFWYRQDPGLGLRLIYFSYDVKMKEKGDIPEGYSVSREKKERFSLILESASTNQTSMYLCASSLGGTYEQFFGPGTRLTVL.

The genes are TRBV12-3 or TRBV12-4 and TRBJ1-3, with 9 positions matching TRBD1. The CDR3 extends over 16 amino acids. After removal of 5 bases from V and 2 bases from J, the junction contained 7 bases not matched to a gene. The CDR3 DNA sequence: TGTGCCAGCAGTGACGGACAGGGGTATGCTGGAAACACCATATATTTT. Protein product: CASSDGQGYAGNTIYF.

This clonotype was detected ten times or more. The V call is TRBV15, the J call TRBJ2-1; 10 bases map to TRBD2. Germline CDR1 and CDR2: LNHNV and YYDKDF (reference sequence). CDR3 length: 18 residues. The V segment lost 0 bases and the J segment 1 base; nucleotides outside the gene matches: 6. As DNA, the CDR3 is TGTGCCACCAGCAGAGACCCGGAGGGACTAGCGTCCTACAATGAGCAGTTCTTC. Its protein product is CATSRDPEGLASYNEQFF.

At least ten counts were recorded for this clonotype. The gene calls are TRBV6-5 and TRBJ1-4; 7 bases map to TRBD1. After removal of 6 bases from V and 7 bases from J, the junction contained 11 bases not matched to a gene. The CDR3 is made up of 15 amino acids. The germline CDR1 and CDR2 sequences are MNHEY and SVGAGI. CDR3 bases: TGTGCCAGCAGAAGGGACAGCGTCCTGGGTGAAAAACTGTTTTTT. It is translated as CASRRDSVLGEKLFF.

This clonotype was seen a handful of times. The rearrangement links TRBV2 to TRBJ1-2; 7 bases align to TRBD1. The CDR3 has 12 residues. Per the germline V gene, CDR1 is SNHLY and CDR2 is FYNNEI. Unmatched junction bases numbered 11, after V lost 9 bases and J lost 10 bases. The chain's CDR3 is CASGTALAYYTF. The CDR3 nucleotides read TGTGCCAGTGGGACAGCCCTTGCGTACTACACCTTC. The full variable domain, its missing parts supplied by reference TRBV2 and TRBJ1-2, is EPEVTQTPSHQVTQMGQEVILRCVPISNHLYFYWYRQILGQKVEFLVSFYNNEISEKSEIFDDQFSVERPDGSNFTLKIRSTKLEDSAMYFCASGTALAYYTFGSGTRLTVV.

This clonotype was detected only once. The genes are TRBV11-2 and TRBJ2-2; 8 positions agree with TRBD1. Germline V gene data show CDR1 as SGHAT and CDR2 as FQNNGV. The CDR3 is made up of 16 amino acids. Losses at the gene ends were 5 bases for V and 5 bases for J; bases not matched to a gene: 10. CDR3 DNA: TGTGCCAGCAGCAGATGGCAGGGGGCTAGTACCGGGGAGCTGTTTTTT. Translated: CASSRWQGASTGELFF.

This clonotype came up a few times. At one end, the junction sequence differs from germline, possibly due to a read error. The chain has TRBV11-2 and TRBJ2-3; D not resolved. This CDR3 region has 16 residues. CDR1 and CDR2 from the germline V gene are SGHAT and FQNNGV. CDR3 nucleotides: TGTGCCCGCAGTATAACGAAGCTAGGGAGCACAGATACGCAGTATTTT. This encodes CARSITKLGSTDTQYF.

The CDR3 DNA sequence: TGTGCCAGCAGCTTACGGGGGCGCACTGAAGCTTTCTTT. Translated: CASSLRGRTEAFF. The chain combines TRBV7-2 with TRBJ1-1; weak D call: TRBD1 (6 bases). The CDR3 is made up of 13 amino acids. V was cut by 2 bases and J by 4 bases, with 8 bases left in between. The germline CDR1 and CDR2 sequences are SGHTA and FQGNSA.

There are many counts of this clonotype. The genes are TRBV5-1 and TRBJ2-5; 10 nucleotides match TRBD1. With V trimmed by 4 bases and J by 4 bases, 10 bases remained unmatched. CDR1 and CDR2 (germline): SGHRS, YFSETQ. The CDR3 runs to 16 residues. Here the CDR3 reads CASSRLTGGVGETQYF. DNA for the CDR3: TGCGCCAGCAGCCGGTTGACAGGGGGCGTTGGAGAGACCCAGTACTTC. The full variable domain, completed using reference TRBV5-1 and TRBJ2-5, is KAGVTQTPRYLIKTRGQQVTLSCSPISGHRSVSWYQQTPGQGLQFLFEYFSETQRNKGNFPGRFSGRQFSNSRSEMNVSTLELGDSALYLCASSRLTGGVGETQYFGPGTRLLVL.

In this sample, this clonotype turned up many times. This sequence joins TRBV5-1 and TRBJ2-3; no definite D call. The CDR3 extends over 16 amino acids. Per the germline V gene, CDR1 is SGHRS and CDR2 is YFSETQ. Trimming left V 0 bases short and J 2 bases short, with 13 bases between. CDR3 bases: TGCGCCAGCAGCTTGGCTCCATCCCTTTTCACAGATACGCAGTATTTT. Translation: CASSLAPSLFTDTQYF.

At least ten counts were recorded for this clonotype. The rearrangement joins TRBV11-2 to TRBJ2-7, with no clear D. Trimming left V 1 base short and J 0 bases short, with 4 bases between. The V gene's germline CDR1 is SGHAT and CDR2 FQNNGV. The CDR3 length is 13 residues. The CDR3, as DNA: TGTGCCAGCAGCTTAGTCGCCTCCTACGAGCAGTACTTC. This translates into CASSLVASYEQYF.

This clonotype appeared many times. The V call is TRBV21-1, the J call TRBJ2-7. TRBV21-1 is given as a pseudogene. The CDR3 has 13 amino acids. For the CDR3, the DNA is TGTGCCAGCAGCAAAGTTGATGACTACGAGCAGTACTTC. This codes for CASSKVDDYEQYF.

This clonotype was seen at least ten times. This chain links TRBV9 with TRBJ2-1, with a weak D call TRBD2 (6 bases). There are 15 residues in the CDR3. The V gene lost 0 bases and the J gene lost 11 bases, with 18 bases spanning the gap. Germline values: CDR1 SGDLS, CDR2 YYNGEE. This chain's CDR3 is CASSVEGAKEGQQFF. Written as DNA, the CDR3 is TGTGCCAGCAGCGTAGAGGGTGCGAAGGAGGGACAGCAGTTCTTC.